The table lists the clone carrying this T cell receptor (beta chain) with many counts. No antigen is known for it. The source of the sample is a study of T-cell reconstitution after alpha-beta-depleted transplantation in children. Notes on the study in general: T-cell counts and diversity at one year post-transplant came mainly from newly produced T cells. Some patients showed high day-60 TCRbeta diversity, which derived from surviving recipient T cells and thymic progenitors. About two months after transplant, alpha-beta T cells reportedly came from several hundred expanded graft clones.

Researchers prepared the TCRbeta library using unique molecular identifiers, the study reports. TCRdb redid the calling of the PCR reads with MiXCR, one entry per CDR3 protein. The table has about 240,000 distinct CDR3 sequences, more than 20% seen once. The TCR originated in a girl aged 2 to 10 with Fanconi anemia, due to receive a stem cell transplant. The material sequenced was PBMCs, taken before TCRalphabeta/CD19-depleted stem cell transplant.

The CDR3 nucleotides read TGTGCCAGCAGCCAAACGGGGGGGAGAGAGACCCAGTACTTC. Residues: CASSQTGGRETQYF. The genes are TRBV4-2 and TRBJ2-5; TRBD2 aligns across 8 bases. Per the germline V gene, CDR1 is LGHNA and CDR2 is YNFKEQ. The J segment lost 4 bases and the V segment lost 2 bases, leaving 3 bases of the junction unmatched. There are 14 residues in the CDR3.